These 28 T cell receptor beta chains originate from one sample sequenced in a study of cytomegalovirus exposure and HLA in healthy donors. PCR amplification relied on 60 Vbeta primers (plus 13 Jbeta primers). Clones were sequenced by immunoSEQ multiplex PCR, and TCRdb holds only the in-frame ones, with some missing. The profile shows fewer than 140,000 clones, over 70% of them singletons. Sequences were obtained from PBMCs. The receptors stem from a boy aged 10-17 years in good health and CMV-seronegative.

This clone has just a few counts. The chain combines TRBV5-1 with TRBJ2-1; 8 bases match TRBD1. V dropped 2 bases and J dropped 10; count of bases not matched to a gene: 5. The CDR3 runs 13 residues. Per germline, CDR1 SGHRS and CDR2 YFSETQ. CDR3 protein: CASSFGQGVEQFF. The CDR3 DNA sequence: TGCGCCAGCAGCTTCGGACAGGGCGTCGAGCAGTTCTTC. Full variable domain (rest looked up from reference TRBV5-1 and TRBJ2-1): KAGVTQTPRYLIKTRGQQVTLSCSPISGHRSVSWYQQTPGQGLQFLFEYFSETQRNKGNFPGRFSGRQFSNSRSEMNVSTLELGDSALYLCASSFGQGVEQFFGPGTRLTVL.

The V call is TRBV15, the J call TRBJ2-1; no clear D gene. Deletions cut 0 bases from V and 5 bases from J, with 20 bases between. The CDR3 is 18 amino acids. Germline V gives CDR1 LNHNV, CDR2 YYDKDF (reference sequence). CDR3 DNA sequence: TGTGCCACCAGCAGAGATTTTAAGATGCCCTCTGGAGACAATGAGCAGTTCTTC. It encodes CATSRDFKMPSGDNEQFF.

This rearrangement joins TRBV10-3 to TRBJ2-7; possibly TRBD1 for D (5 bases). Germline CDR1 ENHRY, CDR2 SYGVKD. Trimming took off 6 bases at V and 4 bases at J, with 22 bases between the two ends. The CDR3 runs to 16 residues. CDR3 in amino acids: CAISLLGRDGGYEQYF. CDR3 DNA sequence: TGTGCCATCAGCCTCTTAGGCAGGGATGGTGGGTACGAGCAGTACTTC.

The CDR3 region has the DNA TGTGCCAGCAGTTTAATCGGGGATGAGCAGTTCTTC. Encoded protein: CASSLIGDEQFF. The gene calls are TRBV27 and TRBJ2-1; a weak D match, TRBD2 (5 bases). This CDR3 has 12 residues. Germline V gene lookup returns CDR1 MNHEY and CDR2 SMNVEV (reference sequence). V lost 2 bases and J lost 8, with 7 bases in between.

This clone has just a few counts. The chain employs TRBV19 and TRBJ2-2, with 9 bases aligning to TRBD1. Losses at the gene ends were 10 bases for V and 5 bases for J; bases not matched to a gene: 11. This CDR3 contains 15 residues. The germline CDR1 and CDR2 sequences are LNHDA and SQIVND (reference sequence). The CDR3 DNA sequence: TGTGCCACTCTCAAAGGACAGGGGCTTACCGGGGAGCTGTTTTTT. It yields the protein CATLKGQGLTGELFF.

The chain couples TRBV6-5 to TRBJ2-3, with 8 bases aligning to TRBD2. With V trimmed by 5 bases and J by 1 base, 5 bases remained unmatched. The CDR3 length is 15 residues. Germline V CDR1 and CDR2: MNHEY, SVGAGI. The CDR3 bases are TGTGCCAGCAGTAGCGGGAGTTCGGGCACAGATACGCAGTATTTT. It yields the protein CASSSGSSGTDTQYF.

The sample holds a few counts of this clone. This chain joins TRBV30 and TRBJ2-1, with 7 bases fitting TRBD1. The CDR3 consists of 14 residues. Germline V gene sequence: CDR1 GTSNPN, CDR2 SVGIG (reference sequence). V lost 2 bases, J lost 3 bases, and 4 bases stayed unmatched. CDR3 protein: CAWSLGGDYNEQFF. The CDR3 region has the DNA TGTGCCTGGAGTTTAGGGGGCGACTACAATGAGCAGTTCTTC.

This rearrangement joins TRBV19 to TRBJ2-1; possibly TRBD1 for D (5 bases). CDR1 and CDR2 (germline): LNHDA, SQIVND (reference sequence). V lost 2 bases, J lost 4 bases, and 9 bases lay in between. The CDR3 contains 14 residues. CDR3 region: CASSIRQGYNEQFF. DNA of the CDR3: TGTGCCAGTAGTATACGGCAGGGTTACAATGAGCAGTTCTTC.

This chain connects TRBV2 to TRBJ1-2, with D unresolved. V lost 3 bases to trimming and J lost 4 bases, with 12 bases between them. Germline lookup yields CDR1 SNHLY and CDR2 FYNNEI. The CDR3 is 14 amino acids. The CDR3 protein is CASSETRTTYGYTF. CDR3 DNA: TGTGCCAGCAGTGAGACCAGAACTACCTATGGCTACACCTTC.

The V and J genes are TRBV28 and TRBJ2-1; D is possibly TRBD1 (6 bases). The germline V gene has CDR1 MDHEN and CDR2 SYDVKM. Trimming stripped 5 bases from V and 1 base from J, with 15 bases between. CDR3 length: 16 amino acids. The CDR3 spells CASSEGQWASYNEQFF. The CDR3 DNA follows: TGTGCCAGCAGTGAAGGACAGTGGGCTTCCTACAATGAGCAGTTCTTC.

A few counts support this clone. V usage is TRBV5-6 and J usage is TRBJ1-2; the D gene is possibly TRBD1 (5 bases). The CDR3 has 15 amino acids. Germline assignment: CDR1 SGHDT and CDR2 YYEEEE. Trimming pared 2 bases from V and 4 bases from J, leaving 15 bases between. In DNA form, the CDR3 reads TGTGCCAGCAGCTTTAGGGGTACAAAGGGCTATGGCTACACCTTC. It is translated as CASSFRGTKGYGYTF.

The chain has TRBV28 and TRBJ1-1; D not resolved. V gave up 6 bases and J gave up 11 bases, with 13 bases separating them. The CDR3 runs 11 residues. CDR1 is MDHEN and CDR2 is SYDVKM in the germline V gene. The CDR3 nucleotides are TGTGCCAGCAGCTTACAGACGGGGGCTTTCTTT. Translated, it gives CASSLQTGAFF.

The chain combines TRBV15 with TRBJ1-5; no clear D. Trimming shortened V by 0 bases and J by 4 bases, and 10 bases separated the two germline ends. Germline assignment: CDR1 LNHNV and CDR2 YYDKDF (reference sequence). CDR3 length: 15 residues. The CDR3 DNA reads TGTGCCACCAGCAGAGATCGACAAGTTAATCAGCCCCAGCATTTT. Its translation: CATSRDRQVNQPQHF.

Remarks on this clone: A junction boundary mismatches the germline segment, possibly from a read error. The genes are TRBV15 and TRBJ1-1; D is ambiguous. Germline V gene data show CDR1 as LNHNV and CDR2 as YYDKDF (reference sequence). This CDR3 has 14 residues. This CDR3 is CGTSTRVPNTEAFF. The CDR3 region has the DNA TGTGGCACCAGCACCCGGGTCCCGAACACTGAAGCTTTCTTT.

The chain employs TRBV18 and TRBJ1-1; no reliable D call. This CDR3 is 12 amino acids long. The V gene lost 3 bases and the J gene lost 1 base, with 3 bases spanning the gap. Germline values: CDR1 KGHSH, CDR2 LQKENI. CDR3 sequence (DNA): TGTGCCAGCTCACCCGGGAACACTGAAGCTTTCTTT. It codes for CASSPGNTEAFF. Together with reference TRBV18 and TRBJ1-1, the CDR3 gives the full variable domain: NAGVMQNPRHLVRRRGQEARLRCSPMKGHSHVYWYRQLPEEGLKFMVYLQKENIIDESGMPKERFSAEFPKEGPSILRIQQVVRGDSAAYFCASSPGNTEAFFGQGTRLTVV.

In nucleotides, the CDR3 is TGCGCCAGCAGCTTGGGGGACAGGGTCGGGCAGCCCCAGCATTTT. Translating gives CASSLGDRVGQPQHF. V is TRBV5-1 and J is TRBJ1-5, with TRBD1 identical over 9 bases. The CDR3 consists of 15 residues. CDR1 is SGHRS and CDR2 is YFSETQ in the germline V gene. Unmatched junction bases numbered 5, after V lost 0 bases and J lost 7 bases.

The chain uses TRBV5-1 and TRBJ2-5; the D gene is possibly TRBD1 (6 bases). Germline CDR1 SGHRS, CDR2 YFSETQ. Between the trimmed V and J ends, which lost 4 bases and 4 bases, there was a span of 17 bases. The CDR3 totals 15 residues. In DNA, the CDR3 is TGCGCCAGCAGCGCAGGGACCCAAGGGGGAGAGACCCAGTACTTC. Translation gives CASSAGTQGGETQYF.

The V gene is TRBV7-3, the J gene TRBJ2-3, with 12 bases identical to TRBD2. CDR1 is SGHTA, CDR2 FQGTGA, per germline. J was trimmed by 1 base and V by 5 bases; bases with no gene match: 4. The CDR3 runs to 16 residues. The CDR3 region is CASSPRLAGGTDTQYF. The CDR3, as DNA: TGTGCCAGCAGCCCACGACTAGCGGGGGGCACAGATACGCAGTATTTT.

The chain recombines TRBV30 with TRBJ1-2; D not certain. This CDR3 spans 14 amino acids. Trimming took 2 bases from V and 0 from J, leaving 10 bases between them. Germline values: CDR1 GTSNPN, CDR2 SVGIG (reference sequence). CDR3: CAWSRLGANYGYTF. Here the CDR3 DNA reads TGTGCCTGGAGTCGGCTCGGAGCTAACTATGGCTACACCTTC.

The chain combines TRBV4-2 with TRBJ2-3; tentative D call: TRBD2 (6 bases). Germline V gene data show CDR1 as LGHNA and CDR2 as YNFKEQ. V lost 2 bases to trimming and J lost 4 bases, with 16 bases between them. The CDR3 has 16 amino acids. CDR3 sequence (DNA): TGTGCCAGCAGCCAATCCCAGGGACTGGGCGCAGATACGCAGTATTTT. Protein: CASSQSQGLGADTQYF.

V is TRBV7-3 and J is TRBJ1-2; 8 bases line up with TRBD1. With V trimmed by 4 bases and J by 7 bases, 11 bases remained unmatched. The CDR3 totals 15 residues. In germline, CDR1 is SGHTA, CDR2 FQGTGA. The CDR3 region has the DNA TGTGCCAGCAGCTCAGGGGGCTTCAATCTGGGTGGCTACACCTTC. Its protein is CASSSGGFNLGGYTF.

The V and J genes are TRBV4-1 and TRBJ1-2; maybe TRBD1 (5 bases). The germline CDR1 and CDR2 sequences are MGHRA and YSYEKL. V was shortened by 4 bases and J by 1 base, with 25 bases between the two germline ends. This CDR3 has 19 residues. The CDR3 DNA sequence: TGCGCCAGCAGCCCAATGCAAAGGGGCGCGGGGGGGATTAACTATGGCTACACCTTC. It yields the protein CASSPMQRGAGGINYGYTF.

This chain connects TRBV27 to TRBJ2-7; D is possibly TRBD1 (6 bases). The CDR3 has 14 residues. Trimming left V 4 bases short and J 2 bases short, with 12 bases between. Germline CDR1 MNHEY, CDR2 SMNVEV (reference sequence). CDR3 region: CASSSTGPTYEQYF. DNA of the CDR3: TGTGCCAGCAGTTCGACAGGCCCCACCTACGAGCAGTACTTC.

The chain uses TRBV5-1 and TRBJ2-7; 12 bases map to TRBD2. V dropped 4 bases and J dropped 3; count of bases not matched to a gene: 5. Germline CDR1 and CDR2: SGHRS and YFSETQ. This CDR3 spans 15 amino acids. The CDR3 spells CASSHRLAGVYEQYF. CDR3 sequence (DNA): TGCGCCAGCAGCCACCGACTAGCGGGAGTCTACGAGCAGTACTTC.

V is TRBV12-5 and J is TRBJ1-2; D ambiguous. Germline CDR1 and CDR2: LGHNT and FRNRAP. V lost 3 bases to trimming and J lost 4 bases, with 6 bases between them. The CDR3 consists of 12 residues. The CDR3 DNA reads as TGTGCTAGTGGTTTTGGGCCCTATGGCTACACCTTC. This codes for CASGFGPYGYTF.

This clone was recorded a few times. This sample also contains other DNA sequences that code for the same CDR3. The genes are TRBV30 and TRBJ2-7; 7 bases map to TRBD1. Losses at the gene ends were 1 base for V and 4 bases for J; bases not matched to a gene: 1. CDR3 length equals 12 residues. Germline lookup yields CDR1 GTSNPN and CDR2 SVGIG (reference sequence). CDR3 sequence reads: CAWSGDSYEQYF. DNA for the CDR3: TGTGCCTGGAGTGGGGACAGTTACGAGCAGTACTTC.

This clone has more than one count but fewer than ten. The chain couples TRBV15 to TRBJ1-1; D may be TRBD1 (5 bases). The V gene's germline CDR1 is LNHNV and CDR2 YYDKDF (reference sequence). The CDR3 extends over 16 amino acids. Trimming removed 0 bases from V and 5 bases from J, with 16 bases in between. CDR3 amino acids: CATSRDLSGFWTEAFF. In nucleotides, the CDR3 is TGTGCCACCAGCAGAGATCTCTCAGGGTTTTGGACTGAAGCTTTCTTT.

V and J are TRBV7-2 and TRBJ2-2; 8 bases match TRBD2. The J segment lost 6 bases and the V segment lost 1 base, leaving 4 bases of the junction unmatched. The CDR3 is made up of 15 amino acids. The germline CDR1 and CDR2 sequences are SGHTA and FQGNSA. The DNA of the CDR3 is TGTGCCAGCAGCTTAGACCCAGCGGGGGCCGGGGAGCTGTTTTTT. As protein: CASSLDPAGAGELFF. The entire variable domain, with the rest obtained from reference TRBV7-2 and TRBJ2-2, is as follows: GAGVSQSPSNKVTEKGKDVELRCDPISGHTALYWYRQSLGQGLEFLIYFQGNSAPDKSGLPSDRFSAERTGGSVSTLTIQRTQQEDSAVYLCASSLDPAGAGELFFGEGSRLTVL.